This is a list of T cell receptor beta chains from one sample in a study of T cell changes during pregnancy in multiple sclerosis. Produced via immunoSEQ multiplex PCR; TCRdb's table is partial and in-frame only. The repertoire holds about 42,000 clones, with about nine tenths as singletons. This specimen was CD4+ T cells from peripheral blood mononuclear cells, taken after pregnancy. These receptors were obtained from a female donor in good health, enrolled as a control in a pregnancy study. The CDR3 runs from the conserved cysteine through the conserved F or W. Fields, in order: V gene, J gene, CDR3 protein.

>TRBV16|TRBJ1-2
CASSQSTGWLGGYTF
>TRBV28|TRBJ1-4
CASSSSAGSNEKLFF
>TRBV28|TRBJ2-2
CASGAPPTGELFF
>TRBV28|TRBJ2-7
CASSPGGAVYEQYF
>TRBV7-8|TRBJ2-7
CASSPDRGKAVYEQYF
>TRBV6-5|TRBJ1-1
CASSRGSLAVEAFF
>TRBV19|TRBJ1-2
CASRVDPANYGYTF
>TRBV7-7|TRBJ2-5
CASSPGDSEETQYF
>TRBV5-8|TRBJ2-1
CASSTPGQGTDEQFF
>TRBV6-4|TRBJ1-1
CASSDGTGGGQAFF
>TRBV4-1|TRBJ2-2
CASSQDSALARNTGELFF
>TRBV11-1|TRBJ2-1
CASSRTSGSSYNEQFF
>TRBV7-9|TRBJ2-2
CASSSPGTGGFTGELFF
>TRBV29-1|TRBJ2-5
CSVGPGGIQETQYF
>TRBV4-3|TRBJ2-7
CASSQGTGNIGYEQYF
>TRBV11-2|TRBJ2-1
CASSLAGGPNEQFF
>TRBV4-2|TRBJ2-7
CASSQDKTELNEQYF